Described below is a single T cell receptor (beta chain) sequence and its context. The data derive from a study of blood T cell repertoires in COVID-19. Data came from immunoSEQ multiplex PCR; TCRdb stores just in-frame clones and leaves some out. The table has fewer than 450,000 clones, 90% seen once. Germline V CDR1 and CDR2: MGHDK, SYGVNS. The junction had 3 bases not matched to a gene; V was cut back by 4 bases and J by 6 bases. This CDR3 region has 13 residues. Sequenced input: PBMCs or T cells enriched from blood (not recorded which). The chain joins TRBV25-1 to TRBJ1-2; 9 bases fit TRBD1. The origin of this receptor is a man aged 18 to 29 who had recovered from COVID-19. CDR3 coding DNA: TGTGCCAGCAGTGGAGACAGGGGGGATGGCTACACCTTC. It encodes CASSGDRGDGYTF.